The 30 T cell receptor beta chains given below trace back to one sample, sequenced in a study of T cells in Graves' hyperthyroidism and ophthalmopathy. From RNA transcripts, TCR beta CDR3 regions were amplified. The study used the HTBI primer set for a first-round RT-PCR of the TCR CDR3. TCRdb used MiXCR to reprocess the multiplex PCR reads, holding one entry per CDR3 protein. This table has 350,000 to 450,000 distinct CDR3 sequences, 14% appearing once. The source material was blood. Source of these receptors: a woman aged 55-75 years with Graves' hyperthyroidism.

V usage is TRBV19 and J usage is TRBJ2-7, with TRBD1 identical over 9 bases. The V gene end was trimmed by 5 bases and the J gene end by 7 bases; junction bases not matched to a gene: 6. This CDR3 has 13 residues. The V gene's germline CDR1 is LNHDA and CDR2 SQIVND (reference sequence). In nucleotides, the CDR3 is TGTGCCAGTAGTCCCGGGACAGGGAATGAGCAGTACTTC. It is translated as CASSPGTGNEQYF.

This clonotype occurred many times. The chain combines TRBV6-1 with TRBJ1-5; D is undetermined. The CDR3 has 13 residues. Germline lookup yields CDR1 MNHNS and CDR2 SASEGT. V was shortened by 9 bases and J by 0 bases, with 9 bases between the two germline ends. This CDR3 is CASRHYSNQPQHF. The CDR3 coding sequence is TGTGCCAGTCGACACTATAGCAATCAGCCCCAGCATTTT.

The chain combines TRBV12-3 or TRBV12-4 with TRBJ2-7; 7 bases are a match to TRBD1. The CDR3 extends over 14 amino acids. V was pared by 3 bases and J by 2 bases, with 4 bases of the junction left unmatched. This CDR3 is CASSFRDSAYEQYF. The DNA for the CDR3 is TGTGCCAGCAGTTTTAGGGACAGTGCCTACGAGCAGTACTTC.

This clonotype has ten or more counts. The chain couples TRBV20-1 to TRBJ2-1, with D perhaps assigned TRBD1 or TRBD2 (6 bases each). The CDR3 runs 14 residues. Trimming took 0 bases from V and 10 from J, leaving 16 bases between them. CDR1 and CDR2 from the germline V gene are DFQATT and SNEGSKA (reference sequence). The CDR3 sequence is CSARDQGWGGEQFF. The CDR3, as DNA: TGCAGTGCTAGAGATCAGGGGTGGGGAGGCGAGCAGTTCTTC.

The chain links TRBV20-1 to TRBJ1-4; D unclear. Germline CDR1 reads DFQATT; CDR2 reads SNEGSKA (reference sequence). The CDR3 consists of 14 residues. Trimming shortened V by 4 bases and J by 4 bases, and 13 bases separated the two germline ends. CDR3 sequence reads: CSAILTTDNEKLFF. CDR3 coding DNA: TGCAGTGCTATCTTGACAACCGATAATGAAAAACTGTTTTTT.

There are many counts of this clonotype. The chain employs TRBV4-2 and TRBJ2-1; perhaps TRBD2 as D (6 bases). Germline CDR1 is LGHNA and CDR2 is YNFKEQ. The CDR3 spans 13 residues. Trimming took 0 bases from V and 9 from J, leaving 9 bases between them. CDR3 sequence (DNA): TGTGCCAGCAGCCAAGAAGGCGGGGCTGAGCAGTTCTTC. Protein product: CASSQEGGAEQFF.

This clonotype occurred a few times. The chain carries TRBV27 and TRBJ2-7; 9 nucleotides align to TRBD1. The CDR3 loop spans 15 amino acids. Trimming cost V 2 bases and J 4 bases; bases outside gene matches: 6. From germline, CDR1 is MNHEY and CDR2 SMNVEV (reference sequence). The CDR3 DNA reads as TGTGCCAGCAGTTTACAGGACAGGGGAAAGTACGAGCAGTACTTC. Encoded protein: CASSLQDRGKYEQYF.

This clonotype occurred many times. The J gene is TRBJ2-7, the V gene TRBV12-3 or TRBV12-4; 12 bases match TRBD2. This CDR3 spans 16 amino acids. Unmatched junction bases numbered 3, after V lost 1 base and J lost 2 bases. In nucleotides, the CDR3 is TGTGCCAGCAGTTTAGAACGACTAGCGGGAGCCTACGAGCAGTACTTC. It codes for CASSLERLAGAYEQYF.

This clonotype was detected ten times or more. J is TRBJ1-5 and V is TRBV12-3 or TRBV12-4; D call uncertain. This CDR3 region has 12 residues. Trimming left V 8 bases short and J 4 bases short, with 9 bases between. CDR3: CASRTENQPQHF. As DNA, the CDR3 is TGTGCCAGCCGGACGGAGAATCAGCCCCAGCATTTT.

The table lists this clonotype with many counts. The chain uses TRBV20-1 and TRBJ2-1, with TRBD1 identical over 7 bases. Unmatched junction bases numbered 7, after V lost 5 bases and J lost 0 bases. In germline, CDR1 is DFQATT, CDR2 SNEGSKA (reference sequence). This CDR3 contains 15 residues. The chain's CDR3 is CSAVQGRSSYNEQFF. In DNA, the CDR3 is TGCAGTGCTGTACAGGGGCGGAGCTCCTACAATGAGCAGTTCTTC.

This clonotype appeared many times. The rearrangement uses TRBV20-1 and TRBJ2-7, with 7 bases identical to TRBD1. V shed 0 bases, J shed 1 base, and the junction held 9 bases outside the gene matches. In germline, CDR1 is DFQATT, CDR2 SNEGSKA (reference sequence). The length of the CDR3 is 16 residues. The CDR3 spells CSARDLRTGPSYEQYF. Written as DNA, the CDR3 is TGCAGTGCTAGAGATCTCCGGACAGGACCTTCCTACGAGCAGTACTTC.

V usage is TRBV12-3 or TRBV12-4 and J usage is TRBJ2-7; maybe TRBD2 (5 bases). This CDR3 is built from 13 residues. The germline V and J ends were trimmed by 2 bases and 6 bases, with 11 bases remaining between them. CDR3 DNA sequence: TGTGCCAGCAGTTTAATCGAAAGCGGCGAGCAGTACTTC. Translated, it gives CASSLIESGEQYF.

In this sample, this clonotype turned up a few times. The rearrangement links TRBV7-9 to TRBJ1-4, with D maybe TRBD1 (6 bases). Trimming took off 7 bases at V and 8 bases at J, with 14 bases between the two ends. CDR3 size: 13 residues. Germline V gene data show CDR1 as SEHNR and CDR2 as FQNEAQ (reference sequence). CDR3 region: CASTTQGREKLFF. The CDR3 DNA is TGTGCCAGCACCACCCAGGGGAGGGAAAAACTGTTTTTT.

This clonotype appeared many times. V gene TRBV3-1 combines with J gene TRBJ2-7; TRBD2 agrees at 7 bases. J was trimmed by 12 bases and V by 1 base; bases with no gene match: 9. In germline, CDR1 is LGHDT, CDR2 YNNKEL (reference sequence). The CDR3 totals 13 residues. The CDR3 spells CASSQGLSGNRYF. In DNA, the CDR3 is TGTGCCAGCAGCCAAGGCCTCAGCGGGAATCGGTACTTC.

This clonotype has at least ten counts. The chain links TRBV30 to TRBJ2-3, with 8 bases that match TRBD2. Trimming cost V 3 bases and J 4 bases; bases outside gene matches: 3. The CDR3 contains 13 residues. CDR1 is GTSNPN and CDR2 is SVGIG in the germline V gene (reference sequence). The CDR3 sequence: CAWSRREADTQYF. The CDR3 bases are TGTGCCTGGAGCAGGCGGGAGGCAGATACGCAGTATTTT.

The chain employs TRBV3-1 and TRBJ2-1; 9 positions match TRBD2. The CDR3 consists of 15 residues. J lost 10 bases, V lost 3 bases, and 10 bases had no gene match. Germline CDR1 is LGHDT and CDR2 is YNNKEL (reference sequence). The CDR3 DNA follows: TGTGCCAGCAGCCAGGCCATAGCGGGAGCCGGCGAGCAGTTCTTC. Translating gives CASSQAIAGAGEQFF.

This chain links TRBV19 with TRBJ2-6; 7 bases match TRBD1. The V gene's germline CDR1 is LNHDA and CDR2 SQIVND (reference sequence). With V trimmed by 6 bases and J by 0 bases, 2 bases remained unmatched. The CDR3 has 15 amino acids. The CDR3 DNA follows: TGTGCCAGTAGGACAGGGAGCTCTGGGGCCAACGTCCTGACTTTC. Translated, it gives CASRTGSSGANVLTF.

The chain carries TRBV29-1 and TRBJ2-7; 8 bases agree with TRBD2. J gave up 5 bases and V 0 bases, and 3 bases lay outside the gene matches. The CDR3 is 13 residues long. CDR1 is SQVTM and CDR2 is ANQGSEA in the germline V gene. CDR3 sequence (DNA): TGCAGCGTTGAAGAGACTAGCGACCACGAGCAGTACTTC. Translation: CSVEETSDHEQYF.

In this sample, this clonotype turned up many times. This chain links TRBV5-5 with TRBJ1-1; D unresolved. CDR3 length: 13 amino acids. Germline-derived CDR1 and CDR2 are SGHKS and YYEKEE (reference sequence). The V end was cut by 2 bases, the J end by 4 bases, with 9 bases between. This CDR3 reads CASSLYMSTEAFF. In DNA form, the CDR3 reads TGTGCCAGCAGCTTATACATGAGCACTGAAGCTTTCTTT. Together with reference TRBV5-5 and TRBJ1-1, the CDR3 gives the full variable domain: DAGVTQSPTHLIKTRGQQVTLRCSPISGHKSVSWYQQVLGQGPQFIFQYYEKEERGRGNFPDRFSARQFPNYSSELNVNALLLGDSALYLCASSLYMSTEAFFGQGTRLTVV.

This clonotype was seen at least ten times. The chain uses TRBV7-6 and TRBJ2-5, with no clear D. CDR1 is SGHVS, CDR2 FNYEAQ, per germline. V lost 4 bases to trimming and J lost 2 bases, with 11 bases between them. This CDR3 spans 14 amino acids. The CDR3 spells CASSSSPRQETQYF. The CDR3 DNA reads TGTGCCAGCAGCTCCTCTCCGCGTCAAGAGACCCAGTACTTC.

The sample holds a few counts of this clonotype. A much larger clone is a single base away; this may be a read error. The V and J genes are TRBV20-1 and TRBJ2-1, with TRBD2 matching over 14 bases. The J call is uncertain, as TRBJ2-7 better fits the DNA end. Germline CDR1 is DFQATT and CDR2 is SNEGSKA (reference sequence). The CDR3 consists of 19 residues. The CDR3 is CSAAPAPGTSGRSYNEQYF. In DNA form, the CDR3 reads TGCAGTGCCGCCCCGGCCCCGGGGACTAGCGGGAGATCCTACAATGAGCAGTACTTC.

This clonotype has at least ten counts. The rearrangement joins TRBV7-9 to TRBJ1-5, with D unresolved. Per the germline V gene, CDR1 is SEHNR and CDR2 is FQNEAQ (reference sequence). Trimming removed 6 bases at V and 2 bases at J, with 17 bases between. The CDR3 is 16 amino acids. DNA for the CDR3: TGTGCCAGCAGTGAATCCGGAGGGATTGGCAATCAGCCCCAGCATTTT. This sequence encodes CASSESGGIGNQPQHF.

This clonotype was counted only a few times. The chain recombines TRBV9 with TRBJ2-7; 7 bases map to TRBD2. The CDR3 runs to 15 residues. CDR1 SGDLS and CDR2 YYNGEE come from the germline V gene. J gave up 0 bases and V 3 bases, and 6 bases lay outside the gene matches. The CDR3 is CASSGGGGSSYEQYF. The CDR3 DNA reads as TGTGCCAGCAGCGGGGGGGGTGGCAGCTCCTACGAGCAGTACTTC.

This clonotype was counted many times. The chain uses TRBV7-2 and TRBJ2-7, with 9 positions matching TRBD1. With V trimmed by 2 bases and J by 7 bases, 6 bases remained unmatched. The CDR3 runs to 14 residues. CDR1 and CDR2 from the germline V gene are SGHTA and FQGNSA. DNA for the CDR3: TGTGCCAGCAGCTTATGGGACAGGGTAAAGGAGCAGTACTTC. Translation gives CASSLWDRVKEQYF.

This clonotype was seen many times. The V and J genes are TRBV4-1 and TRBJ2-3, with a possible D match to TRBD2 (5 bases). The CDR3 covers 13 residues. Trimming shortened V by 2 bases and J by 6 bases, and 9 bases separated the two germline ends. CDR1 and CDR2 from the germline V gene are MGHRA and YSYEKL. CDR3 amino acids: CASSQRGGDTQYF. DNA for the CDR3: TGCGCCAGCAGCCAACGTGGAGGCGATACGCAGTATTTT.

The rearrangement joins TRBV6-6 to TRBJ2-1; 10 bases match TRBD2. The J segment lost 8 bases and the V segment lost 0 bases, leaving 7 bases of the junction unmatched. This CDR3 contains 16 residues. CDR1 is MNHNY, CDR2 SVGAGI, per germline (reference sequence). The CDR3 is CASSYSASGRSYEQFF. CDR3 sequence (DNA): TGTGCCAGCAGTTACTCCGCTAGCGGGAGAAGTTATGAGCAGTTCTTC.

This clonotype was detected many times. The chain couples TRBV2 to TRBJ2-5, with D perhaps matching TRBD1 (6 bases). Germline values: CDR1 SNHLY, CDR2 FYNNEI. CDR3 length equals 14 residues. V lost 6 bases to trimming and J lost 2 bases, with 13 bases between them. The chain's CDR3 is CASRHTGLQETQYF. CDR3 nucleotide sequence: TGTGCCAGCAGGCATACAGGGTTACAAGAGACCCAGTACTTC.

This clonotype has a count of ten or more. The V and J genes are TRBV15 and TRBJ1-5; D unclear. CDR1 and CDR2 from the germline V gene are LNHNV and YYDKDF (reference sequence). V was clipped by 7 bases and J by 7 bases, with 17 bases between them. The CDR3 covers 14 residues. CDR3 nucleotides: TGTGCCACCACCAAAGACCTAGTGGCACAGCCCCAGCATTTT. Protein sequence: CATTKDLVAQPQHF.

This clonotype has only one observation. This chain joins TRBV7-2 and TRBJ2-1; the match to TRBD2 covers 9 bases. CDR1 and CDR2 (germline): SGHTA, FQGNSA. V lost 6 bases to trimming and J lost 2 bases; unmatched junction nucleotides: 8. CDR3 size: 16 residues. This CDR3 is CASSLRLAATYNEQFF. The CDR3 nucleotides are TGTGCCAGCAGTTTACGACTAGCGGCCACCTACAATGAGCAGTTCTTC.

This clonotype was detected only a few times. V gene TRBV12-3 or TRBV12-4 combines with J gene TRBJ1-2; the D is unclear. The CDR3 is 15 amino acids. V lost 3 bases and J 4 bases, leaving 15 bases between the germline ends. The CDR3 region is CASSFGRRASYGYTF. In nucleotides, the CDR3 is TGTGCCAGCAGTTTTGGGAGACGAGCCAGCTATGGCTACACCTTC.